This T cell receptor beta chain is from a study of blood T cell repertoires in COVID-19 (dated by TCRdb to 2020 to 2021). About the study as a whole: The collaborator samples originated in the United States, Italy and Spain and spanned the acute and convalescent phases of COVID-19. The prospective study material was composed of cDNA or gDNA derived from T cells, B-cell-depleted T cells, or PBMCs. Deeply sampled blood TCRbeta repertoires from subjects exposed to, actively infected with, or recovered from COVID-19 were included in the dataset. The samples were drawn from two sources: the first 160 participants of the ongoing ImmuneRACE study, and 1,254 subjects contributed by 6 global collaborators. Where available, HLA class I and class II types were obtained from metadata supplied by the sample provider rather than from assay-based typing. Nearly every sample came with metadata listing a de-identified subject ID, COVID-19 status, age in years and sex. A freely available public database, intended as a resource for researchers studying the immune response to SARS-CoV-2, is where the repertoires were released. Paper-wide results and their limitations: Clinical and demographic metadata were provided uncurated, with the amount varying by source and participant.

In regard to this clone: No antigen is known for it. Per-base quality was not reported, and no clone a single base away is much larger than it.

TCRbeta CDR3 regions were amplified from genomic DNA by means of the immunoSEQ Assay, a bias-controlled multiplex PCR. Under the source paper's analysis protocol: The number of nucleated cells in each sample was estimated from the amplification of reference gene primers within the assay. To quantify the absolute abundance of each unique TCRbeta CDR3 rearrangement, sequence reads were collapsed and filtered. For each sample, productive Simpson clonality was calculated as the square root of Simpson's diversity index over productive rearrangements. TCRdb's version of the immuneACCESS table is confined to in-frame rearrangements and falls short of the full clone set. An unresolved V gene accounts for under half of the shortfall where checked; the remainder is of unknown origin. The DNA was the basis for D and trimming; V, J and clone size are from that table. Present in this sample are 20,000 to 25,000 clones, less than 85% of which were seen just once. 9.5% to 15% of the sample is held by the ten biggest clonotypes.

Each collaborating institution followed its own protocols to collect whole blood in K2EDTA tubes. Collaborator samples were shipped for TCRbeta analysis as frozen whole blood, isolated PBMCs, or DNA extracted from either sample type. From a lookup of the germline V gene (reference sequence), CDR1 and CDR2 are GTSNPN and SVGIG. From V the trimming removes 2 bases and from J it removes 5 bases, while the gene matches leave 11 bases of the junction unaccounted for. Taken from cysteine to phenylalanine, the CDR3 has 16 residues. The entry retains the CDR3 DNA only, 48 bases that are in frame from base 1.

This clonotype originated in a man in his 60s with active COVID-19. Specimen: peripheral blood. The chain couples TRBV30 to TRBJ2-2, and 7 junction bases match TRBD1. The DNA sequence is given as TGTGCCTGGAGTAAGGTTAAGGGGGCTAGAACCGGGGAGCTGTTTTTT. Its protein reads: CAWSKVKGARTGELFF.